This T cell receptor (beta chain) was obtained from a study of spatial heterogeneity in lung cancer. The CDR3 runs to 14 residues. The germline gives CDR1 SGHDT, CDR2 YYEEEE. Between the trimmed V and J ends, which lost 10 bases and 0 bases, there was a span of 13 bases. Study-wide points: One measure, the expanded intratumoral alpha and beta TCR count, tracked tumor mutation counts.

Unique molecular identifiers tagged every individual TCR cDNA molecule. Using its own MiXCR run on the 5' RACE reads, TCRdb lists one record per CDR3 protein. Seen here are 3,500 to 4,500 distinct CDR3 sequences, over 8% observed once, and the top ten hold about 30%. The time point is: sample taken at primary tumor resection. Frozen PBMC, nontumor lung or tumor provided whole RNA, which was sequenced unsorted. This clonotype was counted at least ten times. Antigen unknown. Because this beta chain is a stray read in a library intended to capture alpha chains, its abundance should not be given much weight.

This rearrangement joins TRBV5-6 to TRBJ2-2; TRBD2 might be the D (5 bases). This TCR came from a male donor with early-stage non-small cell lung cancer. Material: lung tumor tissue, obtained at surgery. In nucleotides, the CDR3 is TGTGCCTCCGGACGGGATCCGAACACCGGGGAGCTGTTTTTT. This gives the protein CASGRDPNTGELFF. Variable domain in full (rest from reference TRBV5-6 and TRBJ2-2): DAGVTQSPTHLIKTRGQQVTLRCSPKSGHDTVSWYQQALGQGPQFIFQYYEEEERQRGNFPDRFSGHQFPNYSSELNVNALLLGDSALYLCASGRDPNTGELFFGEGSRLTVL.